This entry describes one T cell receptor (beta chain). Its antigen is currently unknown. Donors, healthy HIV-negative adults, lacked recent acute infections or vaccinations. These data are taken from a study of shared clonotypes between healthy human individuals. Study background: Per-donor plates numbered three CD4 naive, three CD4 memory, two CD8 naive and one CD8 memory.

Sorted-subset replicate PCR reactions contained approximately 190 ng DNA, corresponding to some 28,000 T cell genomes. Profiled with immunoSEQ multiplex PCR; TCRdb holds only in-frame clones, not every one. The sample holds 2 million to 2.5 million clones, 80% to 95% seen once. Germline CDR1 reads MNHNY; CDR2 reads SVGAGI (reference sequence). Trimming at V came to 6 bases and at J to 4 bases, leaving 9 bases not matched to a gene. This CDR3 comprises 15 residues. Study outcomes and limitations: The generation probabilities recorded for non-shared clonotypes fell below those of clonotypes shared by all four donors.

Sequencing was carried out using naive CD4+ T cells from PBMCs. The subset denotes: CD45RA+ positively selected. This receptor was taken from a man aged 18 to 30 in good health. Some clones in this sample may be carry-over from other donors' samples. This chain joins TRBV6-6 and TRBJ1-3; 7 bases match TRBD1. In DNA form, the CDR3 reads TGTGCCAGCAGACTCGACCCGACAGGGGGAAACACCATATATTTT. Protein: CASRLDPTGGNTIYF.